These T cell receptor beta chains were read from a single sample in a study of cytotoxic CD8 clonotypes in ibrutinib-treated CLL. The protocol was immunoSEQ multiplex PCR, while the TCRdb copy is restricted to in-frame clones and leaves out a portion. The profile covers almost 250,000 clones, with around 70% appearing a single time and roughly 15% taken by the ten largest. The material was PBMCs, obtained after 24 months of ibrutinib treatment. The receptors originated from a human donor with chronic lymphocytic leukemia. CDR3s include the opening cysteine and the closing phenylalanine or tryptophan. The order of the fields is CDR3 protein, CDR3 DNA, D gene, clone size, J gene, V gene. The D gene is left open where the match is weak. The size of a clone is reported for some rows only, either as once, few or many, or as a class for expanded clones.

cdr3_aa: CASSYGRRDGSYEQYF
cdr3_nt: TGTGCCAGCAGTTATGGTCGTCGGGACGGATCCTACGAGCAGTACTTC
d_call: .
clone_size: .
j_call: TRBJ2-7
v_call: TRBV6-6

cdr3_aa: CASSLAALGTDTQYF
cdr3_nt: TGTGCCAGCAGCTTGGCCGCCCTCGGCACAGATACGCAGTATTTT
d_call: .
clone_size: .
j_call: TRBJ2-3
v_call: TRBV5-8

cdr3_aa: CASSLAGGGYEQYF
cdr3_nt: TGTGCCAGCAGCCTCGCAGGGGGCGGTTACGAGCAGTACTTC
d_call: TRBD1
clone_size: .
j_call: TRBJ2-7
v_call: TRBV7-8

cdr3_aa: CASSIGGTSYNEQFF
cdr3_nt: TGTGCCAGTAGTATCGGGGGGACGTCCTACAATGAGCAGTTCTTC
d_call: TRBD2
clone_size: .
j_call: TRBJ2-1
v_call: TRBV19

cdr3_aa: CASSYTGGAYEQYF
cdr3_nt: TGTGCCAGCAGCTACACAGGGGGTGCCTACGAGCAGTACTTC
d_call: TRBD1
clone_size: .
j_call: TRBJ2-7
v_call: TRBV2

cdr3_aa: CASSTPGPGETQYF
cdr3_nt: TGTGCCAGCAGCACGCCCGGGCCAGGGGAGACCCAGTACTTC
d_call: .
clone_size: .
j_call: TRBJ2-5
v_call: TRBV28

cdr3_aa: CASSSTLTGGQPQHF
cdr3_nt: TGTGCCAGCAGCTCGACCTTGACAGGGGGTCAGCCCCAGCATTTT
d_call: TRBD1
clone_size: .
j_call: TRBJ1-5
v_call: TRBV7-8

cdr3_aa: CASSSGSAGPSSTDTQYF
cdr3_nt: TGTGCCAGCAGCTCGGGTTCGGCGGGACCCTCCAGCACAGATACGCAGTATTTT
d_call: .
clone_size: .
j_call: TRBJ2-3
v_call: TRBV11-2

cdr3_aa: CASRAQGSYGYTF
cdr3_nt: TGTGCCAGCAGGGCACAGGGATCCTATGGCTACACCTTC
d_call: .
clone_size: few
j_call: TRBJ1-2
v_call: TRBV2

cdr3_aa: CAWSVQGTEAFF
cdr3_nt: TGTGCCTGGAGTGTACAGGGGACTGAAGCTTTCTTT
d_call: TRBD1
clone_size: .
j_call: TRBJ1-1
v_call: TRBV30

cdr3_aa: CAAGPTDTQYF
cdr3_nt: TGTGCAGCTGGGCCCACAGATACGCAGTATTTT
d_call: .
clone_size: .
j_call: TRBJ2-3
v_call: TRBV28

cdr3_aa: CAWSVRTGYNEQFF
cdr3_nt: TGTGCCTGGAGTGTAAGAACGGGGTACAATGAGCAGTTCTTC
d_call: .
clone_size: .
j_call: TRBJ2-1
v_call: TRBV30

cdr3_aa: CASRGRDSRFYF
cdr3_nt: TGTGCCAGCAGGGGTAGGGACTCCCGTTTTTACTTC
d_call: .
clone_size: many
j_call: TRBJ2-7
v_call: TRBV11-2

cdr3_aa: CASSPTGVTDTQYF
cdr3_nt: TGTGCCAGCTCACCGACGGGTGTTACAGATACGCAGTATTTT
d_call: .
clone_size: .
j_call: TRBJ2-3
v_call: TRBV18

cdr3_aa: CSVEVGGYEQYF
cdr3_nt: TGCAGCGTTGAGGTGGGCGGCTACGAGCAGTACTTC
d_call: .
clone_size: few
j_call: TRBJ2-7
v_call: TRBV29-1

cdr3_aa: CASSPYKGEKLFF
cdr3_nt: TGTGCCAGCTCACCTTATAAAGGGGAAAAACTGTTTTTT
d_call: .
clone_size: once
j_call: TRBJ1-4
v_call: TRBV18